These T cell receptor beta chains were read from a single sample in a study of CD8+ T cells in alopecia areata. Profiling relied on immunoSEQ multiplex PCR, and the TCRdb table lists in-frame clones only, not all of them. The sample has 110,000 or so clones, roughly three fifths seen once. This sample comprised CD4+ T cells sorted from blood, obtained at week 24, from a patient treated with tofacitinib. The receptors derive from a human donor with alopecia areata. The conserved cysteine and the conserved F or W are not part of the CDR3 here. D genes are given only for firm matches.

J: TRBJ1-2; V: TRBV27; D: -; CDR3: ASSKYADMPNYGYT
J: TRBJ1-2; V: TRBV28; D: -; CDR3: ASTQRGNGYT
J: TRBJ2-7; V: TRBV6-1; D: -; CDR3: ASRPEIPNYEQY
J: TRBJ2-7; V: TRBV4-3; D: -; CDR3: ASSHVGTGPYEQY
J: TRBJ2-5; V: TRBV30; D: -; CDR3: AWSYPPRQVGAQY
J: TRBJ2-1; V: TRBV5-1; D: TRBD1; CDR3: ASSPGQAIYNEQF
J: TRBJ2-7; V: TRBV29-1; D: -; CDR3: SVDGTDWAGEQY
J: TRBJ2-3; V: TRBV7-2; D: TRBD2; CDR3: ASSFGGGLRTDTQY
J: TRBJ2-1; V: TRBV2; D: TRBD1; CDR3: ASSPQGSEQF
J: TRBJ2-5; V: TRBV30; D: TRBD2; CDR3: AWSLAGGPVAQY
J: TRBJ2-1; V: TRBV11-2; D: TRBD1; CDR3: ASSSTGQEQF
J: TRBJ2-3; V: TRBV6-6; D: -; CDR3: ASSYSTSTDTQY
J: TRBJ2-7; V: TRBV4-2; D: TRBD2; CDR3: ASSQDSGIGQY
J: TRBJ2-7; V: TRBV30; D: TRBD1; CDR3: AWTWAGTASYEQY
J: TRBJ2-5; V: TRBV15; D: -; CDR3: ATSREAGAQY
J: TRBJ2-1; V: TRBV28; D: -; CDR3: ASSSGSQWNEQF
J: TRBJ2-3; V: TRBV7-8; D: -; CDR3: ASSWTAASTDTQY
J: TRBJ2-1; V: TRBV30; D: -; CDR3: AWSKTGTAYNEQF
J: TRBJ1-2; V: TRBV7-2; D: TRBD1; CDR3: ASSPLPGQGGYT
J: TRBJ1-5; V: TRBV2; D: -; CDR3: ASRLENNQPQH
J: TRBJ2-3; V: TRBV7-8; D: TRBD1; CDR3: ASSPQGVKLDTQY
J: TRBJ2-1; V: TRBV9; D: -; CDR3: ASSVASGVYNEQF
J: TRBJ2-2; V: TRBV29-1; D: -; CDR3: SVELSGLGVDGELF
J: TRBJ1-1; V: TRBV25-1; D: -; CDR3: ASSDRSDTEAF
J: TRBJ1-6; V: TRBV7-8; D: TRBD1; CDR3: ASSLAGTGNSPLH
J: TRBJ1-6; V: TRBV5-1; D: -; CDR3: ASSSDTNNSPLH
J: TRBJ1-4; V: TRBV6-5; D: -; CDR3: ASNPGDISEKLF
J: TRBJ2-3; V: TRBV5-1; D: TRBD1; CDR3: ASSSGTGSDTQY
J: TRBJ1-5; V: TRBV29-1; D: TRBD1; CDR3: SVEGQGELGQPQH
J: TRBJ1-2; V: TRBV10-3; D: TRBD1; CDR3: AISPDRGDGGYT
J: TRBJ1-3; V: TRBV9; D: -; CDR3: ASTGGGDYSGNTIY
J: TRBJ2-3; V: TRBV18; D: -; CDR3: ASSPPQKPQY
J: TRBJ2-6; V: TRBV19; D: -; CDR3: ASSIAGGSGANVLT
J: TRBJ2-7; V: TRBV30; D: -; CDR3: AWSLAHYEQY
J: TRBJ1-6; V: TRBV5-1; D: -; CDR3: ASSLRGDSPLH
J: TRBJ2-3; V: TRBV15; D: -; CDR3: ATSRGDGGVQY
J: TRBJ1-2; V: TRBV6-6; D: -; CDR3: ASQPPNYGYT
J: TRBJ2-5; V: TRBV2; D: -; CDR3: ASSAGEGETQY
J: TRBJ1-2; V: TRBV6-6; D: -; CDR3: ASSSLSRDGYT
J: TRBJ2-6; V: TRBV2; D: -; CDR3: ASSETGAGANVLT
J: TRBJ1-1; V: TRBV2; D: -; CDR3: ASSIRTDIEAF
J: TRBJ1-4; V: TRBV18; D: -; CDR3: ASSPPGLREKLF
J: TRBJ2-3; V: TRBV23-1; D: -; CDR3: ASSHHGGHTDTQY
J: TRBJ2-2; V: TRBV19; D: TRBD2; CDR3: ASSPGLAGGRNTGELF
J: TRBJ1-1; V: TRBV11-2; D: -; CDR3: ASSRTVEVYTEAF
J: TRBJ2-6; V: TRBV29-1; D: -; CDR3: SVGTGANVLT
J: TRBJ2-5; V: TRBV2; D: -; CDR3: ASTTRSGGTQY
J: TRBJ1-6; V: TRBV9; D: -; CDR3: ASSGGINSPLH
J: TRBJ1-5; V: TRBV15; D: -; CDR3: ATSRPQGQPQH
J: TRBJ2-3; V: TRBV7-9; D: -; CDR3: ASSFYGGSTDTQY
J: TRBJ1-5; V: TRBV5-1; D: -; CDR3: ASSFGGDQPQH
J: TRBJ2-7; V: TRBV6-6; D: -; CDR3: ASTNPGAYEQY
J: TRBJ1-2; V: TRBV27; D: -; CDR3: ASGRWGGGYT
J: TRBJ1-6; V: TRBV4-3; D: -; CDR3: ASSQERTVRSPLH
J: TRBJ1-1; V: TRBV7-9; D: -; CDR3: ASSLWVGAQHGPEAF